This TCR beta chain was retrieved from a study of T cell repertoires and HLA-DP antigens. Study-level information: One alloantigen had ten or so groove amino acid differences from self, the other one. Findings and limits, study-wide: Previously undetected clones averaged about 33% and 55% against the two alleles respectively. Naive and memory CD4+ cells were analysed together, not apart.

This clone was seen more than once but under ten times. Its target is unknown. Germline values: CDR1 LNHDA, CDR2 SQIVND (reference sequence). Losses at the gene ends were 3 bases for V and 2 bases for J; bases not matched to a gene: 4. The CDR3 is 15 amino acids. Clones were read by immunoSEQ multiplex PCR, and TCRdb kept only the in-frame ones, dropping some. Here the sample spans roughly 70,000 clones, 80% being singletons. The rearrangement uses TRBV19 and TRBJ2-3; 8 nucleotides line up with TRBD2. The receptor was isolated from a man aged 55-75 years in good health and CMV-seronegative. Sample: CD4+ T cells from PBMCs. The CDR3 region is CASSMLAGTTDTQYF. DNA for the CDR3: TGTGCCAGTAGTATGCTAGCGGGTACCACAGATACGCAGTATTTT.